This TCR beta chain derives from a study of identical twins. Overall study results and limits: Shared out-of-frame alpha sequences (those common to twins) showed excess low generation probability.

CDR3 length: 15 residues. The germline V gene encodes CDR1 SGHKS and CDR2 YYEKEE (reference sequence). Trimming took off 4 bases at V and 0 bases at J, with 11 bases between the two ends. Each cDNA held unique molecular identifiers, and template switching gave it a universal primer site. TCRdb reanalysed the 5' RACE reads using MiXCR and keeps one entry per CDR3 protein. The data contain some 710,000 distinct CDR3 sequences, around 6.1% of them singletons. This clonotype has just a few counts. What it binds is not known. This sequence originates from a man between 18 and 29 years old in good health. Material for sequencing was naive T cells sorted from blood. J is TRBJ2-1 and V is TRBV5-5; D is possibly TRBD2 (6 bases). For the CDR3, the DNA is TGTGCCAGCAGCCCGCTAGCGTACTCCTACAATGAGCAGTTCTTC. It yields the protein CASSPLAYSYNEQFF. Full variable domain (outside the CDR3, taken from reference TRBV5-5 and TRBJ2-1): DAGVTQSPTHLIKTRGQQVTLRCSPISGHKSVSWYQQVLGQGPQFIFQYYEKEERGRGNFPDRFSARQFPNYSSELNVNALLLGDSALYLCASSPLAYSYNEQFFGPGTRLTVL.